Each of the 27 T cell receptor beta chains below was sequenced from the same sample in a study of prognosis after radiotherapy for stage I lung cancer. From genomic DNA, two-round multiplex PCR was used to amplify TCR beta CDR3. TRBV and TRBJ genes each had their own specific primers in first-round PCR. TCRdb re-derived calls from the multiplex PCR reads in MiXCR, one entry per CDR3 protein. The data show 14,000 or so distinct CDR3 sequences, 50% seen once. This specimen was PBMCs, taken before or after stereotactic body radiation therapy (not recorded which). The receptor set was obtained from a donor aged 50 or older with non-small cell lung cancer.

This clonotype is categorized as medium-sized (0.01 to 0.1%). The chain is built from TRBV7-3 and TRBJ2-7, with TRBD1 matching 7 bases. The V and J ends lost 1 base and 0 bases, in that order; junction bases with no gene match: 3. The germline CDR1 and CDR2 sequences are SGHTA and FQGTGA. The CDR3 has 15 residues. CDR3: CASSLNTGVSYEQYF. DNA for the CDR3: TGTGCCAGCAGCTTAAATACAGGGGTCTCCTACGAGCAGTACTTC.

This clonotype was counted at least ten times. V and J are TRBV7-9 and TRBJ2-3; 8 bases align to TRBD2. Trimming took 8 bases from V and 4 from J; bases not matched to a gene: 8. Germline V gene lookup returns CDR1 SEHNR and CDR2 FQNEAQ (reference sequence). CDR3 size: 14 residues. CDR3 DNA sequence: TGTGCCAGCGAGAGCGGGAGTTCGGCAGATACGCAGTATTTT. Its protein is CASESGSSADTQYF.

The chain joins TRBV12-3 or TRBV12-4 to TRBJ1-2, with D perhaps TRBD1 (6 bases). The CDR3 length is 13 residues. The ends were cut back, 4 bases at V and 7 bases at J, with 13 bases in the middle. The CDR3 sequence: CASSSGTHSGYTF. CDR3 sequence (DNA): TGTGCCAGCAGTTCCGGGACACATAGTGGCTACACCTTC.

This sequence joins TRBV7-9 and TRBJ2-7; the match to TRBD2 covers 9 bases. Germline V CDR1 and CDR2: SEHNR, FQNEAQ (reference sequence). V lost 11 bases, J lost 0 bases, and 8 bases stayed unmatched. The CDR3 loop spans 14 amino acids. In DNA, the CDR3 is TGTGCCTGGGGGGGAGCGGGAGGCTCCTACGAGCAGTACTTC. The encoded protein is CAWGGAGGSYEQYF.

The V and J genes are TRBV27 and TRBJ2-5, with 7 bases lining up with TRBD1. Unmatched junction bases numbered 8, after V lost 6 bases and J lost 4 bases. The CDR3 covers 14 residues. Germline V CDR1 and CDR2: MNHEY, SMNVEV (reference sequence). The CDR3 is CASRDGTVRETQYF. For the CDR3, the DNA is TGTGCCAGCAGGGACGGGACAGTGCGAGAGACCCAGTACTTC.

The chain combines TRBV19 with TRBJ2-2; possibly TRBD2 for D (6 bases). The germline gives CDR1 LNHDA, CDR2 SQIVND (reference sequence). Trimming cost V 4 bases and J 5 bases, with 14 bases left between them. This CDR3 spans 15 amino acids. This CDR3 is CASSKSGLDTGELFF. The DNA of the CDR3 is TGTGCCAGTAGTAAATCGGGACTGGATACCGGGGAGCTGTTTTTT. The full variable domain, in which reference TRBV19 and TRBJ2-2 provide the parts outside the CDR3, is DGGITQSPKYLFRKEGQNVTLSCEQNLNHDAMYWYRQDPGQGLRLIYYSQIVNDFQKGDIAEGYSVSREKKESFPLTVTSAQKNPTAFYLCASSKSGLDTGELFFGEGSRLTVL.

This clonotype was observed at least ten times. This chain joins TRBV29-1 and TRBJ2-3, with 8 bases identical to TRBD2. The germline gives CDR1 SQVTM, CDR2 ANQGSEA. This CDR3 has 13 residues. Trimming at V came to 3 bases and at J to 1 base, leaving 0 bases not matched to a gene. DNA of the CDR3: TGCAGCGTTGAGCGGGGGGGCACAGATACGCAGTATTTT. Amino acids: CSVERGGTDTQYF.

The chain combines TRBV15 with TRBJ2-7; TRBD1 might be the D (5 bases). This CDR3 region has 13 residues. Germline CDR1 is LNHNV and CDR2 is YYDKDF (reference sequence). V shed 0 bases and J shed 7 bases, with 10 bases lying between them. Here the CDR3 reads CATSRDRQTEQYF. Here the CDR3 DNA reads TGTGCCACCAGCAGAGATCGACAGACAGAGCAGTACTTC.

The chain links TRBV4-1 to TRBJ2-7, with D unresolved. Trimming shortened V by 0 bases and J by 2 bases, and 11 bases separated the two germline ends. This CDR3 region has 15 residues. CDR1 and CDR2 from the germline V gene are MGHRA and YSYEKL. Written as DNA, the CDR3 is TGCGCCAGCAGCCAAGAAAGGGAAGGGCCCTACGAGCAGTACTTC. Its protein is CASSQEREGPYEQYF.

This clonotype was picked up many times. V is TRBV12-3 or TRBV12-4 and J is TRBJ2-1; 8 bases match TRBD1. The CDR3 covers 16 residues. With V trimmed by 5 bases and J by 0 bases, 6 bases remained unmatched. The chain's CDR3 is CASSLRTGSSYNEQFF. The DNA for the CDR3 is TGTGCCAGCAGTCTAAGGACAGGGAGCTCCTACAATGAGCAGTTCTTC.

This clonotype was detected many times. V and J are TRBV5-1 and TRBJ2-1; TRBD2 matches 10 bases. This CDR3 has 20 residues. Germline V gives CDR1 SGHRS, CDR2 YFSETQ. After removal of 0 bases from V and 1 base from J, the junction contained 13 bases not matched to a gene. The CDR3 region has the DNA TGCGCCAGCAGCTTGGTGCCTAGCGGGAGCGGTCCCATTTCCTACAATGAGCAGTTCTTC. This sequence encodes CASSLVPSGSGPISYNEQFF. Full variable domain (rest looked up from reference TRBV5-1 and TRBJ2-1): KAGVTQTPRYLIKTRGQQVTLSCSPISGHRSVSWYQQTPGQGLQFLFEYFSETQRNKGNFPGRFSGRQFSNSRSEMNVSTLELGDSALYLCASSLVPSGSGPISYNEQFFGPGTRLTVL.

The V and J genes are TRBV6-2 or TRBV6-3 and TRBJ1-6; TRBD1 is a possible D gene (6 bases). The CDR3 has 15 amino acids. Trimming left V 6 bases short and J 3 bases short, with 12 bases between. From germline, CDR1 is MNHEY and CDR2 SVGEGT. The CDR3 protein is CASRGGFLYNSPLHF. The DNA of the CDR3 is TGTGCCAGCAGGGGGGGCTTTCTCTATAATTCACCCCTCCACTTT.

The chain recombines TRBV7-9 with TRBJ2-2; TRBD1 agrees at 10 bases. Looked up from germline, CDR1 is SEHNR and CDR2 is FQNEAQ (reference sequence). The CDR3 spans 14 residues. With V trimmed by 4 bases and J by 10 bases, 6 bases remained unmatched. The CDR3 bases are TGTGCCAGCAGCTCGGGGACAGGGGAGTCGGAGCTGTTTTTT. It is translated as CASSSGTGESELFF.

This clonotype was recorded many times. The gene calls are TRBV11-1 and TRBJ2-7; 11 bases fit TRBD2. V shed 7 bases, J shed 5 bases, and the junction held 25 bases outside the gene matches. The CDR3 is made up of 20 amino acids. Germline assignment: CDR1 SGHAT and CDR2 FQDESV (reference sequence). The CDR3 reads CASTPPPLAGETLVLNEQYF. CDR3 nucleotide sequence: TGTGCCAGCACACCCCCTCCACTAGCGGGAGAGACCCTTGTTTTGAACGAGCAGTACTTC.

About this clonotype: This could be a read error, since a much larger clone is one nucleotide away. In DNA form, the CDR3 reads TGTGCCAGCATGGAAACACCCCGAGGGTGGAATGAAAAACTGTTTTTT. Translated: CASMETPRGWNEKLFF. This chain links TRBV6-1 with TRBJ1-4; D is undetermined. The CDR3 is 16 amino acids. Germline V lookup: CDR1 MNHNS, CDR2 SASEGT. The germline V and J ends were trimmed by 7 bases and 5 bases, with 20 bases remaining between them.

This clonotype was seen at least ten times. The chain is built from TRBV11-2 and TRBJ2-7, with 14 bases matching TRBD2. CDR1 SGHAT and CDR2 FQNNGV come from the germline V gene. This CDR3 spans 16 amino acids. V shed 5 bases and J 6 bases; nucleotides not matched to a gene: 9. This CDR3 reads CASSGWTSGRSAEQYF. In DNA form, the CDR3 reads TGTGCCAGCAGCGGATGGACTAGCGGGAGGTCGGCCGAGCAGTACTTC.

At least ten counts were recorded for this clonotype. The chain recombines TRBV5-6 with TRBJ2-2, with a possible D match to TRBD2 (6 bases). The V end lost 5 bases, the J end lost 5 bases, and 22 bases lay between the germline ends. The CDR3 extends over 17 amino acids. Germline V CDR1 and CDR2: SGHDT, YYEEEE. The CDR3 spells CASSPWGNTGGTGELFF. CDR3 coding DNA: TGTGCCAGCAGTCCTTGGGGGAACACCGGAGGGACCGGGGAGCTGTTTTTT.

This clonotype was seen repeatedly, ten times or more. The rearrangement joins TRBV30 to TRBJ2-7; D is uncertain. This CDR3 contains 15 residues. The V end lost 3 bases, the J end lost 0 bases, and 15 bases lay between the germline ends. Per the germline V gene, CDR1 is GTSNPN and CDR2 is SVGIG (reference sequence). CDR3 protein: CAWSGLGPSSYEQYF. In DNA, the CDR3 is TGTGCCTGGAGCGGCTTAGGGCCGAGCTCCTACGAGCAGTACTTC.

The table lists this clonotype with many counts. The J gene is TRBJ1-5, the V gene TRBV19; 7 nucleotides align to TRBD1. J was trimmed by 4 bases and V by 8 bases; bases with no gene match: 8. The CDR3 sequence is 14 residues long. Per the germline V gene, CDR1 is LNHDA and CDR2 is SQIVND (reference sequence). CDR3 residues: CASCDRVGNQPQHF. The CDR3 DNA reads as TGTGCCAGTTGCGACAGGGTGGGGAATCAGCCCCAGCATTTT. Drawing the rest from reference TRBV19 and TRBJ1-5, the complete variable domain is DGGITQSPKYLFRKEGQNVTLSCEQNLNHDAMYWYRQDPGQGLRLIYYSQIVNDFQKGDIAEGYSVSREKKESFPLTVTSAQKNPTAFYLCASCDRVGNQPQHFGDGTRLSIL.

V and J are TRBV11-1 and TRBJ2-1, with 12 bases aligning to TRBD2. Per germline, CDR1 SGHAT and CDR2 FQDESV (reference sequence). With V trimmed by 1 base and J by 9 bases, 1 base remained unmatched. The CDR3 is 14 amino acids. CDR3 sequence (DNA): TGTGCCAGCAGCTTAGGGACTAGCGGGGTTGAGCAGTTCTTC. Amino acid sequence: CASSLGTSGVEQFF. Full variable domain (missing parts from reference TRBV11-1 and TRBJ2-1): EAEVAQSPRYKITEKSQAVAFWCDPISGHATLYWYRQILGQGPELLVQFQDESVVDDSQLPKDRFSAERLKGVDSTLKIQPAELGDSAMYLCASSLGTSGVEQFFGPGTRLTVL.

The chain uses TRBV7-9 and TRBJ1-1; no firm D call. This CDR3 comprises 14 residues. Trimming pared 2 bases from V and 1 base from J, leaving 8 bases between. Germline V CDR1 and CDR2: SEHNR, FQNEAQ (reference sequence). CDR3 sequence: CASSLYWKNTEAFF. The CDR3 DNA sequence: TGTGCCAGCAGCTTATACTGGAAGAACACTGAAGCTTTCTTT.

This clonotype was observed many times. The chain is built from TRBV18 and TRBJ2-3; D uncertain. The V gene's germline CDR1 is KGHSH and CDR2 LQKENI. The CDR3 is made up of 13 amino acids. Trimming took off 0 bases at V and 2 bases at J, with 3 bases between the two ends. CDR3 sequence: CASSPPNTDTQYF. CDR3 DNA sequence: TGTGCCAGCTCACCACCGAACACAGATACGCAGTATTTT.

Ten or more counts support this clonotype. A read error may be the cause here, since a much bigger clone is one base away. The chain links TRBV20-1 to TRBJ2-7; 12 bases agree with TRBD1. CDR1 and CDR2 from the germline V gene are DFQATT and SNEGSKA (reference sequence). The CDR3 runs to 15 residues. The CDR3 is CSALNPGQGAYEQHF. In DNA, the CDR3 is TGCAGTGCTTTAAATCCGGGACAGGGGGCCTACGAGCAGCACTTC.

The chain joins TRBV2 to TRBJ2-7, with D possibly being TRBD1 (6 bases). Germline V gene lookup returns CDR1 SNHLY and CDR2 FYNNEI. Trimming stripped 7 bases from V and 7 bases from J, with 14 bases between. The CDR3 extends over 12 amino acids. The CDR3 spells CASNRQEGEQYF. CDR3 in DNA: TGTGCCAGCAACCGACAGGAAGGGGAGCAGTACTTC.

This clonotype was recorded at least ten times. This sequence joins TRBV2 and TRBJ2-1; unclear D gene. CDR1 and CDR2 from the germline V gene are SNHLY and FYNNEI. The V end lost 6 bases, the J end lost 5 bases, and 8 bases lay between the germline ends. This CDR3 comprises 12 residues. The CDR3 is CASRRLDNEQFF. DNA of the CDR3: TGTGCCAGCAGGAGGCTGGACAATGAGCAGTTCTTC.

This clonotype ranks as medium-sized (0.01 to 0.1%). The V and J genes are TRBV12-3 or TRBV12-4 and TRBJ2-7; the D is unclear. Trimming left V 5 bases short and J 3 bases short, with 8 bases between. This CDR3 spans 12 amino acids. Here the CDR3 reads CASSRQDYEQYF. The CDR3 bases are TGTGCCAGCAGTAGGCAGGACTACGAGCAGTACTTC.

This rearrangement joins TRBV6-4 to TRBJ1-2, with D unresolved. This CDR3 region has 15 residues. Germline V gene sequence: CDR1 MRHNA, CDR2 SNTAGT. The germline V and J ends were trimmed by 6 bases and 8 bases, with 22 bases remaining between them. The CDR3 protein is CASSLEIGDPKGYTF. The CDR3 DNA sequence: TGTGCCAGCAGCTTAGAAATTGGGGATCCTAAAGGCTACACCTTC.